The rows below give T cell receptor beta chains drawn from one sample of a study of monozygotic twins with inflammatory bowel disease. TCRdb reanalyzed the 5' RACE reads, giving one entry per CDR3 protein sequence and no DNA. The sample table sets out over 350,000 distinct CDR3 sequences. The material sequenced was blood. All receptors come from a human donor with ulcerative colitis or Crohn's disease, or a healthy co-twin of an affected twin (not recorded which). Each CDR3 is given with its conserved first and last residue. Each record gives: V gene, J gene, CDR3 protein.

TRBV5-1,TRBJ2-2,CASSDGPPLNTGELFF
TRBV11-3,TRBJ2-4,CASSSGRQGDIQYF
TRBV7-2,TRBJ2-5,CASSLPGLATQYF
TRBV14,TRBJ2-2,CASSPPVAKGSGAGELFF
TRBV7-9,TRBJ2-1,CASSRGQGPLLHNEQFF
TRBV5-1,TRBJ2-1,CASSSAGTGAYNEQFF
TRBV7-3,TRBJ2-7,CASSFGGPTYEQYF
TRBV5-1,TRBJ2-1,CASTGGGIFDEQFF
TRBV29-1,TRBJ2-2,CSVWTGGSGELFF
TRBV19,TRBJ2-7,CASSTDRGDSEQYF
TRBV7-2,TRBJ2-2,CASSYSVPGELFF
TRBV6-5,TRBJ2-5,CASSYSGLAKGGQEAQYF
TRBV7-2,TRBJ2-2,CASSLAGQGANTGELFF
TRBV4-1,TRBJ2-7,CASSQDPGDREQYF
TRBV18,TRBJ2-3,CASSRDSQADTQYF
TRBV6-2/TRBV6-3,TRBJ2-5,CASRPRLAYQETQYF